The 18 T cell receptor beta chains below come from one sample, sequenced in a study of cytomegalovirus exposure and HLA in healthy donors. Primers included in the PCR were 60 Vbeta and 13 Jbeta primers. The data were produced by immunoSEQ multiplex PCR, yet TCRdb's version contains in-frame clones alone and is incomplete. The sample's table shows 45,000 to 60,000 clones. The sample was PBMCs. Every receptor here comes from a male donor in good health and CMV-seronegative.

The chain combines TRBV28 with TRBJ1-3, with TRBD1 matching 8 bases. J lost 4 bases, V lost 4 bases, and 9 bases had no gene match. This CDR3 region has 16 residues. Germline assignment: CDR1 MDHEN and CDR2 SYDVKM. CDR3 sequence (DNA): TGTGCCAGCAGTTCACTAAGGACAGGGTACGGAAACACCATATATTTT. This codes for CASSSLRTGYGNTIYF.

As for this clone: One end of the junction fails to match germline, which may point to a read error. This chain joins TRBV29-1 and TRBJ2-1; TRBD2 aligns across 7 bases. The CDR3 is 16 residues long. Germline V gene lookup returns CDR1 SQVTM and CDR2 ANQGSEA. CDR3 amino acids: CSVEGGRDYSDNEQFF. The CDR3 bases are TGCAGCGTTGAAGGGGGAAGGGACTACTCCGACAATGAGCAGTTCTTC.

The chain links TRBV5-1 to TRBJ2-5; TRBD2 might be the D (6 bases). The ends were cut back, 0 bases at V and 1 base at J, with 7 bases in the middle. There are 14 residues in the CDR3. Germline V gene data show CDR1 as SGHRS and CDR2 as YFSETQ. The CDR3 nucleotides read TGCGCCAGCAGCTTGGGCGGGACCCAAGAGACCCAGTACTTC. This encodes CASSLGGTQETQYF.

The chain employs TRBV28 and TRBJ2-7; tentatively, D is TRBD2 (6 bases). Germline lookup yields CDR1 MDHEN and CDR2 SYDVKM. V was pared by 3 bases and J by 0 bases, with 12 bases between. CDR3 length: 15 amino acids. The CDR3 loop reads CASSFGGARSYEQYF. The CDR3 nucleotides are TGTGCCAGCAGTTTCGGGGGAGCCCGCTCCTACGAGCAGTACTTC.

The V gene is TRBV7-2, the J gene TRBJ2-7, with D perhaps TRBD2 (6 bases). Germline CDR1 is SGHTA and CDR2 is FQGNSA. The CDR3 is 13 amino acids. Trimming removed 6 bases from V and 4 bases from J, with 13 bases in between. The CDR3 region is CASRRGVEYEQYF. CDR3 DNA: TGTGCCAGCAGGCGGGGAGTTGAGTACGAGCAGTACTTC.

The V gene is TRBV4-2, the J gene TRBJ1-6, with 7 positions matching TRBD1. CDR1 is LGHNA and CDR2 is YNFKEQ in the germline V gene. This CDR3 has 19 residues. J was trimmed by 7 bases and V by 0 bases; bases with no gene match: 15. CDR3 sequence reads: CASSQDRPGGYVGNSPLHF. In nucleotides, the CDR3 is TGTGCCAGCAGCCAAGATAGGCCAGGGGGATATGTGGGGAATTCACCCCTCCACTTT.

Comments on this clone: The germline gene is not matched at one end of the junction; a read error may be the cause. This CDR3 is also generated by other DNA sequences in the sample. This sequence joins TRBV5-3 and TRBJ1-5, with 8 bases lining up with TRBD1. TRBV5-3 is known as an ORF, though its function is uncertain. This CDR3 region has 18 residues. The CDR3 region has the DNA TGTGCCAGAAGCTTGGTGGCAGGGGGCCCTCTTAGCAATCAGCCCCAGCACTTT. Translation gives CARSLVAGGPLSNQPQHF.

CDR3 bases: TGTGCCTCGCCGGGACTAGCAGCAGATACGCAGTATTTT. It yields the protein CASPGLAADTQYF. The chain employs TRBV30 and TRBJ2-3, with 9 positions matching TRBD2. In germline, CDR1 is GTSNPN, CDR2 SVGIG (reference sequence). This CDR3 has 13 residues. With V trimmed by 7 bases and J by 4 bases, 6 bases remained unmatched.

J is TRBJ2-3 and V is TRBV4-3; 9 nucleotides line up with TRBD1. This CDR3 spans 14 amino acids. CDR1 is LGHNA, CDR2 YSLEER, per germline. Trimming removed 0 bases from V and 6 bases from J; junction bases left unmatched: 1. As DNA, the CDR3 is TGCGCCAGCAGCCAAGACGGGACAGGGGATACGCAGTATTTT. Translated: CASSQDGTGDTQYF.

The rearrangement links TRBV11-2 to TRBJ1-1; TRBD1 agrees at 10 bases. Germline assignment: CDR1 SGHAT and CDR2 FQNNGV. The CDR3 is 18 residues long. V lost 1 base and J lost 0; bases outside the gene matches: 8. CDR3 sequence (DNA): TGTGCCAGCAGCTTAGTTTGGGGACAGGGGCCCCTGAACACTGAAGCTTTCTTT. This codes for CASSLVWGQGPLNTEAFF.

The chain carries TRBV27 and TRBJ1-4, with 8 positions matching TRBD1. The CDR3 length is 15 residues. Germline V gene sequence: CDR1 MNHEY, CDR2 SMNVEV (reference sequence). Losses at the gene ends were 6 bases for V and 8 bases for J; bases not matched to a gene: 11. As DNA, the CDR3 is TGTGCCAGCAGCCAATACGGACAGGGTCGGGAAAAACTGTTTTTT. It yields the protein CASSQYGQGREKLFF.

J is TRBJ2-5 and V is TRBV10-3; D possibly corresponds to TRBD1 (7 bases). CDR3 size: 14 residues. Looked up from germline, CDR1 is ENHRY and CDR2 is SYGVKD. The CDR3 DNA follows: TGTGCTACCAACCCAGGGGGGAACCAAGAGACCCAGTACTTC. Encoded protein: CATNPGGNQETQYF.

This sequence joins TRBV9 and TRBJ2-3; 8 bases are shared with TRBD1. Germline lookup yields CDR1 SGDLS and CDR2 YYNGEE. CDR3 size: 16 residues. V trimming: 3 bases; J trimming: 0 bases; junction bases outside the gene matches: 6. The CDR3 reads CASSGRTGTSTDTQYF. The CDR3 region has the DNA TGTGCCAGCAGCGGTAGGACAGGGACTAGCACAGATACGCAGTATTTT.

V usage is TRBV30 and J usage is TRBJ2-7; D unclear. The V gene's germline CDR1 is GTSNPN and CDR2 SVGIG (reference sequence). V lost 2 bases to trimming and J lost 6 bases, with 14 bases between them. The CDR3 sequence is 13 residues long. DNA for the CDR3: TGTGCCTGGAGTTCCGGGTCAAGAGGCGAGCAGTACTTC. Translation gives CAWSSGSRGEQYF.

The chain couples TRBV7-2 to TRBJ1-2; 12 nucleotides match TRBD1. Germline values: CDR1 SGHTA, CDR2 FQGNSA. CDR3 length equals 14 residues. With V trimmed by 5 bases and J by 8 bases, 6 bases remained unmatched. The CDR3 DNA sequence: TGTGCCAGCAGCGGGGGACAGGGGGCAGGGGGCTACACCTTC. Its translation: CASSGGQGAGGYTF.

The genes are TRBV4-3 and TRBJ2-3; 8 bases align to TRBD2. The CDR3 spans 18 residues. Germline values: CDR1 LGHNA, CDR2 YSLEER. J gave up 5 bases and V 4 bases, and 17 bases lay outside the gene matches. The CDR3 protein is CASSRTVPGLVLGDTQYF. Here the CDR3 DNA reads TGCGCCAGCAGCCGAACTGTTCCGGGACTAGTCTTAGGAGATACGCAGTATTTT.

This chain connects TRBV29-1 to TRBJ2-5; 9 positions match TRBD2. In germline, CDR1 is SQVTM, CDR2 ANQGSEA. The CDR3 has 18 residues. The ends lost 0 bases at V and 0 bases at J; junction bases unmatched: 11. CDR3 protein: CSVEEVAGATVNQETQYF. In DNA form, the CDR3 reads TGCAGCGTTGAAGAGGTAGCGGGGGCCACTGTAAACCAAGAGACCCAGTACTTC.

Details on this clone: Other DNA sequences from this sample encode an identical CDR3 as well. The chain combines TRBV18 with TRBJ2-7, with D perhaps TRBD2 (6 bases). The germline V gene encodes CDR1 KGHSH and CDR2 LQKENI. The ends were cut back, 0 bases at V and 5 bases at J, with 14 bases in the middle. The CDR3 loop spans 15 amino acids. CDR3: CASSPPVRRGHEQYF. The CDR3 DNA reads TGTGCCAGCTCACCACCGGTAAGGAGGGGCCACGAGCAGTACTTC.